Listed here are 2 T cell receptor beta chains from one sample, sequenced in a study of long-term antiretroviral therapy in people with HIV. Samples were assayed with immunoSEQ v3.0 at survey level. The table came from immunoSEQ multiplex PCR; TCRdb's copy has only in-frame clones and leaves some out. The repertoire holds about 12,000 clones, with almost 80% as singletons. The source was unsorted PBMCs, collected 0.8 years before starting antiretroviral therapy. The receptor source for this set is a woman aged 35 to 49 with HIV.

The CDR3 DNA reads as TGTGCCAGCAGCTTCCGGGAAGCATACGAGCAGTACTTC. This translates into CASSFREAYEQYF. J is TRBJ2-7 and V is TRBV7-8; possible D gene TRBD2, 5 bases. CDR1 is SGHVS and CDR2 is FQNEAQ in the germline V gene. This CDR3 comprises 13 residues. Trimming took 3 bases from V and 4 from J, leaving 10 bases between them.

This clone occurred once. This chain connects TRBV18 to TRBJ2-1; D is ambiguous. The germline gives CDR1 KGHSH, CDR2 LQKENI. Trimming cost V 7 bases and J 6 bases, with 19 bases left between them. CDR3 length: 15 amino acids. Written as DNA, the CDR3 is TGTGCCAGCTTCCAAAGTATGGGAATGGGCAATGAGCAGTTCTTC. Protein product: CASFQSMGMGNEQFF.